This TCR beta chain is drawn from a study of shared clonotypes between healthy human individuals. Findings and limits, study-wide: Compared with clonotypes that all four donors shared, non-shared clonotypes had lower generation probabilities. Sampling included only blood; tissue repertoires likely differ.

Terminally differentiated effector memory CD45RA+ cells were left out of the naive CD8 fraction, which was CD45RO-negative and positively selected for CCR7. When replicate PCRs were run on sorted subsets, they used 200 ng DNA, approximately 27,000 T cell genomes. Original processing notes: As immunoSEQ supplied junction-only sequences (without quality scores), filtering differed. The protocol was immunoSEQ multiplex PCR, while the TCRdb copy is restricted to in-frame clones and leaves out a portion. V and J calls plus clone size are reproduced from that table; the DNA served to infer D and trimming. The sample has a few hundred thousand clones; around 95% are singletons. About this clone itself: Antigen specificity is unknown.

CDR1 is GTSNPN and CDR2 is SVGIG in the germline V gene (reference sequence). The ends were cut back, 5 bases at V and 0 bases at J, with 11 bases in the middle. The CDR3 contains 14 residues. The sequence was collected from a woman under 40 in good health. The chain carries TRBV30 and TRBJ2-1; D not resolved. Sequencing was performed on naive CD8+ T cells sorted from blood. The CDR3 DNA reads TGTGCCTGGCACGACCCAAGCTCCTACAATGAGCAGTTCTTC. Its protein is CAWHDPSSYNEQFF.